One sample yielded the 9 T cell receptor beta chains listed below, sequenced in a study of blood T cell repertoires in COVID-19. Data came from immunoSEQ multiplex PCR; TCRdb stores just in-frame clones and leaves some out. The table lists roughly 67,000 clones, 83% of them singletons. The sequencing sample was made of peripheral blood. The receptors shown here come from an older woman with acute or convalescent COVID-19.

V and J are TRBV11-2 and TRBJ2-2; weak D call: TRBD1 (6 bases). The V and J ends lost 5 bases and 7 bases respectively, with 17 bases between them. CDR3 length: 15 amino acids. In germline, CDR1 is SGHAT, CDR2 FQNNGV. In DNA, the CDR3 is TGTGCCAGCAGCCCCCAGGGGCTTTACGGCGGGGAGCTGTTTTTT. Translated, it gives CASSPQGLYGGELFF.

The V and J genes are TRBV3-1 (or the pseudogene TRBV3-2) and TRBJ1-2; D not certain. CDR3 length: 12 amino acids. Trimming stripped 3 bases from V and 12 bases from J, with 14 bases between. The germline CDR1 and CDR2 sequences are LGHDT and YNNKEL (reference sequence). In DNA, the CDR3 is TGTGCCAGCAGCCACGGAGAGAGCCACAACACCTTC. Protein product: CASSHGESHNTF.

The chain uses TRBV9 and TRBJ2-3; the match to TRBD2 covers 8 bases. In germline, CDR1 is SGDLS, CDR2 YYNGEE. The J segment lost 5 bases and the V segment lost 5 bases, leaving 13 bases of the junction unmatched. CDR3 length: 16 residues. CDR3 sequence: CASSALSGGSRDTQYF. CDR3 DNA: TGTGCCAGCAGTGCGCTGAGCGGGGGAAGTAGAGATACGCAGTATTTT. The entire variable domain, with the rest obtained from reference TRBV9 and TRBJ2-3, is as follows: DSGVTQTPKHLITATGQRVTLRCSPRSGDLSVYWYQQSLDQGLQFLIQYYNGEERAKGNILERFSAQQFPDLHSELNLSSLELGDSALYFCASSALSGGSRDTQYFGPGTRLTVL.

This chain uses TRBV30 with TRBJ2-2, with D possibly matching TRBD2 (6 bases). The CDR3 is made up of 13 amino acids. Germline CDR1 reads GTSNPN; CDR2 reads SVGIG (reference sequence). Between the trimmed V and J ends, which lost 8 bases and 1 base, there was a span of 11 bases. The CDR3 nucleotides read TGTGCCCGCCGACTAGAGAACACCGGGGAGCTGTTTTTT. This encodes CARRLENTGELFF.

This chain connects TRBV3-1 (or the pseudogene TRBV3-2) to TRBJ1-2, with D unclear. The V gene lost 0 bases and the J gene lost 2 bases, with 7 bases spanning the gap. Germline V gene sequence: CDR1 LGHDT, CDR2 YNNKEL (reference sequence). The CDR3 runs 14 residues. CDR3 coding DNA: TGTGCCAGCAGCCAAGAGCCGGGGAACTATGGCTACACCTTC. This codes for CASSQEPGNYGYTF.

The V call is TRBV6-5, the J call TRBJ2-2, with D maybe TRBD1 (6 bases). The CDR3 runs to 15 residues. Germline lookup yields CDR1 MNHEY and CDR2 SVGAGI. The V end lost 2 bases, the J end lost 0 bases, and 7 bases lay between the germline ends. The CDR3 spells CASSYQGPNTGELFF. The CDR3 coding sequence is TGTGCCAGCAGTTACCAGGGGCCGAACACCGGGGAGCTGTTTTTT.

V is TRBV5-5 and J is TRBJ2-7; maybe TRBD1 (5 bases). The V and J ends lost 0 bases and 3 bases respectively, with 10 bases between them. The CDR3 is 14 residues long. CDR1 is SGHKS, CDR2 YYEKEE, per germline (reference sequence). The CDR3, as DNA: TGTGCCAGCAGCTTGGTGCAGGGAAACTACGAGCAGTACTTC. Translated, it gives CASSLVQGNYEQYF.

The chain combines TRBV5-1 with TRBJ1-4; TRBD1 matches at 8 bases. With V trimmed by 0 bases and J by 5 bases, 6 bases remained unmatched. This CDR3 contains 16 residues. Germline values: CDR1 SGHRS, CDR2 YFSETQ. DNA for the CDR3: TGCGCCAGCAGCTTGGGACCGGGACAGGAAAATGAAAAACTGTTTTTT. It translates to CASSLGPGQENEKLFF. Looking up the rest from reference TRBV5-1 and TRBJ1-4 gives the full variable domain: KAGVTQTPRYLIKTRGQQVTLSCSPISGHRSVSWYQQTPGQGLQFLFEYFSETQRNKGNFPGRFSGRQFSNSRSEMNVSTLELGDSALYLCASSLGPGQENEKLFFGSGTQLSVL.

V gene TRBV4-2 combines with J gene TRBJ2-1; 8 bases line up with TRBD2. Germline-derived CDR1 and CDR2 are LGHNA and YNFKEQ. This CDR3 has 13 residues. Unmatched junction bases numbered 3, after V lost 4 bases and J lost 7 bases. The CDR3 loop reads CASSRTSGNEQFF. The CDR3 coding sequence is TGTGCCAGCAGCCGTACTAGCGGTAATGAGCAGTTCTTC.